This TCR beta chain was recovered during a study of cytomegalovirus exposure and HLA in healthy donors (dated by TCRdb to between 2016 and 2019). Study-level background: An earlier analysis of under 600 of the donors reported more than 250 Gb of sequence data and some 120 million unique TCR beta sequences from 150 million to 200 million T cells. Rather than using new phenotypic data, the later analysis identified candidate immune exposures from TCR beta sequences and from how often those sequences occurred across donors. Genome-wide SNP genotypes for about 65% of the 666 donors were used in a later genetic analysis, which treated that subset as a discovery cohort. Alongside the repertoire data, information on donor age, sex, ethnicity and CMV serostatus was compiled. Every repertoire in the discovery cohort had been generated on one and the same sequencing platform. The study combined high-throughput TCR immunosequencing, statistical association of individual TCRs with disease status, and machine learning to predict cytomegalovirus infection status. The genetic ancestry cluster associated with self-reported Caucasian donors included about four fifths of the roughly 400 genotyped donors. To decide whether each TCR beta V gene segment behaved as functional or pseudogenic, an earlier analysis of approximately 600 of the donors relied on high-throughput TCR beta sequencing. Both class I and class II loci were covered by HLA typing, at four-digit resolution. Among some 410 genotyped donors of the cohort, an average of around 240,000 unique TCR beta nucleotide sequences were sequenced per donor, roughly 20% of them non-productive. Along with the roughly 670-subject first cohort, a separate validation cohort of approximately 110 different subjects was used. The study aimed to test whether signatures of past pathogen exposure could be identified by cataloging public T cell receptors. Roughly five DR-DQ haplotypes were treated as single units for association and clustering because of strong linkage in the cohort. Typing coverage varied by locus: roughly 629-640 donors for A, B, C, DRB1 and DQB1; around 560 for DQA1; about 600 for DPA1; roughly 450 for DPB1. Roughly 300 gigabases of sequencing data and some 85 million unique TCR sequences were included in an early release covering roughly 700 HLA-typed donors. The T cell repertoires of under 750 subjects were profiled by immunosequencing and related to cytomegalovirus serostatus. In a later analysis, previously published TCR beta repertoires from 666 donors were re-analyzed and high-resolution HLA genotyping was added so that TCR occurrence patterns could be studied. Paper-wide results and their limitations: At a false discovery rate of 0.05, a later analysis linked 16,951 TCR beta sequences to specific HLA alleles. Correlated functional status among segregating V segments might reflect linkage disequilibrium, but an unknown experimental factor could not be ruled out. A later genetic analysis reported fewer N-insertions in productive TCRs among donors in an Asian-associated ancestry cluster than the approximately 670-donor mean. In a later analysis, HLA-associated TCR beta chains were found to be more clonally expanded and to have lower generation probabilities than equally common non-associated chains. In a later genetic analysis, a missense DCLRE1C variant was associated with V-gene and J-gene trimming of TCR beta chains, and the association was replicated in an independent cohort. A further reported finding was that TCR beta sequences accurately predicted the HLA-A and HLA-B alleles for most subjects in the first cohort. The study listed 170 or so TCR beta chains as associated with cytomegalovirus. Because HLA typing was unavailable for some donors at each locus, only the typed subset was used in association tests. In a later analysis, several top co-occurrence clusters were reported to appear linked to parvovirus B19, influenza, CMV and Epstein-Barr virus. In vitro tests confirmed that three of the cytomegalovirus-associated TCR beta chains recognize cytomegalovirus antigens. In an earlier analysis of about 600 of the donors, most TCR beta V segments appeared in productive rearrangements about 87% or about 30% of the time, broadly matching IMGT annotations. Some IMGT-functional V segments, including TRBV6-2 and TRBV6-3, could not be distinguished by the 87-base-pair reads and were therefore excluded. The sequencing pipeline was judged likely to have produced a cluster of highly shared sequence variants as a technical artifact. While some public TCRs were present in many individuals, most TCR sequences turned up only very rarely across donors. In a later analysis, the rate of TCR association differed among HLA loci, with DRB1 alleles having the most associated TCRs and HLA-C alleles having the fewest. Strong co-occurrence of HLA alleles, especially DR and DQ, made assigning TCR associations to individual alleles difficult. The only immune exposure information available for the cohort was CMV serostatus. Cytomegalovirus status was reported to be diagnosed by the classifier with high specificity and sensitivity in both the original and validation cohorts. According to the authors, the approach could potentially be generalized to other disease states and immunological phenotypes. Presence/absence analyses assumed roughly uniform sequencing depth across donors, an assumption that may not hold. Most CMV-associated TCR beta chains appeared to be HLA-restricted in a later analysis, and the HLA associations seemed to be driven largely by CMV exposure. Because counts were too low, 15 or so rarely observed V segments, including chromosome 9 orphons, were excluded from the earlier analysis of roughly 580 of the donors. This cohort had only TCR beta chains sequenced, and the lack of alpha or paired-chain data limited which features could be detected.

In total, 630 or so healthy bone marrow donors made up the cohort. All cohort members were sampled while nominally healthy, although unrecorded immune exposures were likely present. The donor tested CMV seronegative and was one of the 352 seronegative cohort members. Each donor provided a peripheral blood sample, and peripheral blood mononuclear cells were used for TCR beta sequencing. The Qiagen DNeasy Blood Extraction Kit was used to extract genomic DNA from the blood cell samples. The germline V gene (reference sequence) supplies CDR1 SEHNR and CDR2 FQNEAQ. Counted from cysteine to phenylalanine, this CDR3 has 15 amino acids. The CDR3 DNA has 45 bases and is translated from base 1. For this chain, trimming is 5 bases at the V end and 6 bases at the J end, and the number of junction bases without a gene match is 9. Receptor amplification or capture employed the immunoSEQ multiplex PCR assay. For the multiplex PCR, a mixture combining 60 forward primers for TCR Vbeta segments and 13 reverse primers for TCR Jbeta segments was used. Amplification of the CDR3 region of rearranged TCR beta genes was performed with a multiplex PCR assay on genomic DNA. On the Illumina HiSeq System, the amplified TCR beta libraries were sequenced as 87-base-pair reads. On the authors' methods: Across the 670 or so repertoires, a later analysis counted some 80 million unique TCR beta chains, roughly 11 million of which were shared by at least two donors. Raw reads were error-corrected and collapsed into unique sequences by a nearest-neighbor algorithm in which closely related sequences were merged to remove PCR and sequencing errors. V, D and J gene segments were assigned by aligning CDR3 sequences to IMGT reference sequences. Each retained sequence needed at least a six-nucleotide match to both a V gene segment and a J gene segment. A rearrangement counted as productive if the CDR3 had no stop codons and remained in frame with V and J, and every other rearrangement counted as non-productive. Following IMGT convention, CDR3 was defined as the stretch from the second conserved V-encoded cysteine up to the conserved J-encoded phenylalanine. The earlier analysis of a few hundred of the donors excluded sequences that lacked an unambiguous match to a single V gene segment. An earlier analysis of approximately 590 of the donors called V segments functional above 56.7% productive rearrangements and segregating when the between-donor standard deviation exceeded 5%. A statistical classification framework was built to diagnose cytomegalovirus status from the catalog of TCR beta chain sequences. In a later analysis, TCR nucleotide sequences were compared against IMGT/GENE-DB human TR gene sequences so that V and J genes could be assigned. In a later analysis, CDR3 sequences and most-parsimonious VDJ recombination scenarios were assigned using the TCRdist pipeline. In a later analysis, every TCR beta chain was defined by the combination of its CDR3 amino acid sequence and its V-gene family, and reads without a unique V-gene family were dropped. As a way to deal with suspected cross-contamination and a sequencing artifact, a later analysis dropped over 550 nucleotide sequences that were highly shared and had low generation probability. A later analysis calculated a clonal expansion index for each public chain from normalized within-repertoire ranks of inferred template counts. In a later analysis, generation probabilities were computed with a VDJ recombination model fitted to out-of-frame rearrangements, and the resulting probabilities were checked against IGoR. In a later analysis, TCR-TCR, TCR-HLA and TCR-CMV co-occurrence was scored with hypergeometric tests, and a repertoire-size bias correction was applied to TCR pairs. In a later analysis, false discovery rates were estimated by permuting HLA or CMV assignments 20 times. In a later analysis, co-occurring TCRs were grouped with DBSCAN, and TCRdist sequence similarity was added when clustering was performed within HLA-allele-positive subsets. Repertoires with fewer than 30,000 or more than 120,000 public chains were left out of co-occurrence clustering, as were several repertoires with anomalous nucleotide sharing. Sourced from immuneACCESS, this table was stored by TCRdb with only in-frame sequences that have V and J called. A share of the clones is absent; for the studies checked, an unresolved V gene accounts for under half, and the remainder has no known explanation. The D gene and trimming were derived from the DNA, and the V and J assignments and clone size from that table. In all, the sample holds around 130,000 clones, and around 83% of those were seen once. The ten top clones hold 2% to 3% of the sample.

Note on this clone: What this receptor recognizes is not known. No qualities accompany the bases; no much larger clone lies one base away.

The chain is encoded by TRBV7-9 joined to TRBJ1-4; TRBD1 aligns with 7 central bases. The source is a man in his forties or fifties in good health and CMV-seronegative. Input material: PBMCs. The CDR3 loop reads CASSKLGGRDEKLFF. The DNA reads TGTGCCAGCAGCAAATTAGGGGGCCGGGATGAAAAACTGTTTTTT.